The 28 T cell receptor beta chains presented below share a single source sample, sequenced in a study of neurological immune-mediated disorders. TCRdb processed the 5' RACE reads anew with MiXCR; each CDR3 protein has one entry. There are 40,000 to 60,000 distinct CDR3 sequences in the sample; around 13% occur only once, and 4.5% lies in the top ten. The time point was: longitudinal time-point 2. The sequenced sample was PBMCs. The source is a male donor with HTLV-1-associated myelopathy (HAM/TSP).

This clonotype was seen repeatedly, ten times or more. The chain carries TRBV5-1 and TRBJ2-1; D might be TRBD1 or TRBD2, each matching 5 bases. V was shortened by 3 bases and J by 0 bases, with 10 bases between the two germline ends. The CDR3 sequence is 15 residues long. From germline, CDR1 is SGHRS and CDR2 YFSETQ. The CDR3 region has the DNA TGCGCCAGCAGCTCTCCGGGGCGCTCCTACAATGAGCAGTTCTTC. Protein sequence: CASSSPGRSYNEQFF.

J is TRBJ1-4 and V is TRBV28, with TRBD1 as a possible D gene (6 bases). V was clipped by 6 bases and J by 4 bases, with 9 bases between them. The CDR3 runs 13 residues. The V gene's germline CDR1 is MDHEN and CDR2 SYDVKM. CDR3 in amino acids: CASRDSLNEKLFF. DNA of the CDR3: TGTGCCAGCAGGGACAGCCTTAATGAAAAACTGTTTTTT.

Many counts were recorded for this clonotype. The chain links TRBV28 to TRBJ2-7; D not certain. The length of the CDR3 is 14 residues. Looked up from germline, CDR1 is MDHEN and CDR2 is SYDVKM. Trimming removed 6 bases from V and 4 bases from J, with 16 bases in between. In DNA form, the CDR3 reads TGTGCCAGCAGAATCGGCGAGGTGGGATACGAGCAGTACTTC. It yields the protein CASRIGEVGYEQYF.

This clonotype was found many times. The V call is TRBV7-9, the J call TRBJ1-3, with D hard to call. V was pared by 0 bases and J by 0 bases, with 12 bases between. The CDR3 is made up of 17 amino acids. CDR1 is SEHNR, CDR2 FQNEAQ, per germline (reference sequence). CDR3 bases: TGTGCCAGCAGCTTAGCGCTGGCCCTCCCCTCTGGAAACACCATATATTTT. Amino acids: CASSLALALPSGNTIYF.

This clonotype was counted only a few times. The genes are TRBV5-6 and TRBJ2-7, with D perhaps matching TRBD1 or TRBD2 (5 bases each). The CDR3 totals 15 residues. Germline CDR1 is SGHDT and CDR2 is YYEEEE. V lost 3 bases to trimming and J lost 7 bases, with 20 bases between them. CDR3 DNA sequence: TGTGCCAGCAGCTCCGGGGACGGATTATTACGGGAGCAGTACTTC. This codes for CASSSGDGLLREQYF.

The rearrangement links TRBV6-5 to TRBJ1-1, with TRBD1 matching 9 bases. V shed 4 bases and J 5 bases; nucleotides not matched to a gene: 8. Germline V CDR1 and CDR2: MNHEY, SVGAGI. This CDR3 spans 15 amino acids. The CDR3 sequence is CASSFGTGWETEAFF. CDR3 sequence (DNA): TGTGCCAGCAGTTTCGGGACAGGGTGGGAGACTGAAGCTTTCTTT.

This clonotype has at least ten counts. V is TRBV5-1 and J is TRBJ2-7; no clear D. V was shortened by 2 bases and J by 3 bases, with 15 bases between the two germline ends. The CDR3 runs to 15 residues. Germline V gene data show CDR1 as SGHRS and CDR2 as YFSETQ. This CDR3 reads CASSLGPPGVYEQYF. The DNA for the CDR3 is TGCGCCAGCAGCTTAGGGCCCCCTGGGGTCTACGAGCAGTACTTC.

V is TRBV27 and J is TRBJ2-2; TRBD1 matches 9 bases. Germline-derived CDR1 and CDR2 are MNHEY and SMNVEV (reference sequence). This CDR3 is 14 amino acids long. The DNA of the CDR3 is TGTTCCACCTCCGGGACAGGGCTGTCGTGGGAGCTGTTTTTT. Translation: CSTSGTGLSWELFF.

This clonotype came up many times. The chain employs TRBV12-3 or TRBV12-4 and TRBJ1-3; TRBD1 aligns across 7 bases. The CDR3 contains 18 residues. The J segment lost 3 bases and the V segment lost 0 bases, leaving 11 bases of the junction unmatched. The CDR3, as DNA: TGTGCCAGCAGTTTAGCGGACAGGCAACCTCCCCGTGGAAACACCATATATTTT. Its protein product is CASSLADRQPPRGNTIYF.

There are many counts of this clonotype. J is TRBJ1-6 and V is TRBV5-1; 7 bases line up with TRBD1. Germline V gene data show CDR1 as SGHRS and CDR2 as YFSETQ. V dropped 5 bases and J dropped 8; count of bases not matched to a gene: 10. This CDR3 contains 15 residues. This CDR3 is CASRYTGTDYSPLHF. Here the CDR3 DNA reads TGCGCCAGCAGGTATACCGGGACAGATTATTCACCCCTCCACTTT.

This clonotype is medium-sized in the sample. This rearrangement joins TRBV20-1 to TRBJ1-2; D is unclear. The length of the CDR3 is 14 residues. V lost 1 base, J lost 8 bases, and 17 bases lay in between. Germline CDR1 is DFQATT and CDR2 is SNEGSKA (reference sequence). The CDR3: CSARVDGTPIGYTF. In DNA form, the CDR3 reads TGCAGTGCTAGAGTTGACGGCACCCCTATCGGCTACACCTTC.

This clonotype showed up many times. V usage is TRBV7-9 and J usage is TRBJ1-4, with TRBD1 matching 7 bases. The CDR3 length is 16 residues. Trimming cost V 3 bases and J 4 bases; bases outside gene matches: 8. Germline CDR1 SEHNR, CDR2 FQNEAQ (reference sequence). CDR3 in DNA: TGTGCCAGCAGCTTTCGGGACAGAACCGTTAATGAAAAACTGTTTTTT. Translation: CASSFRDRTVNEKLFF.

The rearrangement links TRBV4-3 to TRBJ2-6; D not resolved. Germline CDR1 and CDR2: LGHNA and YSLEER. V lost 4 bases to trimming and J lost 0 bases, with 19 bases between them. The CDR3 consists of 19 residues. This CDR3 is CASSRQRRTASSGANVLTF. The CDR3 DNA is TGCGCCAGCAGCCGACAAAGACGGACGGCTAGCTCTGGGGCCAACGTCCTGACTTTC.

This clonotype was detected ten times or more. The chain recombines TRBV18 with TRBJ2-5; weak D call: TRBD2 (5 bases). The CDR3 totals 14 residues. The V end was cut by 2 bases, the J end by 5 bases, with 12 bases between. Germline CDR1 reads KGHSH; CDR2 reads LQKENI. CDR3 in DNA: TGTGCCAGCTCACCAGGCCGGGGATGGGAGACCCAGTACTTC. Translation gives CASSPGRGWETQYF.

This clonotype was recorded many times. This sequence joins TRBV7-9 and TRBJ2-3, with TRBD2 matching over 9 bases. Trimming at V came to 1 base and at J to 0 bases, leaving 2 bases not matched to a gene. The V gene's germline CDR1 is SEHNR and CDR2 FQNEAQ (reference sequence). This CDR3 spans 16 amino acids. The CDR3 coding sequence is TGTGCCAGCAGCTTAGACGCGGGGGGGAGCACAGATACGCAGTATTTT. Translation gives CASSLDAGGSTDTQYF.

This clonotype is categorized as medium-sized (0.01 to 0.1%). The chain joins TRBV5-1 to TRBJ1-1, with unresolved D. Looked up from germline, CDR1 is SGHRS and CDR2 is YFSETQ. Trimming took off 2 bases at V and 7 bases at J, with 12 bases between the two ends. This CDR3 contains 13 residues. CDR3 nucleotide sequence: TGCGCCAGCAGCTTCTGGGAACGGGATGAAGCTTTCTTT. Protein: CASSFWERDEAFF.

This clonotype was counted many times. V is TRBV20-1 and J is TRBJ2-7, with a possible D match to TRBD1 (6 bases). Germline V CDR1 and CDR2: DFQATT, SNEGSKA (reference sequence). The V and J ends lost 6 bases and 7 bases respectively, with 22 bases between them. The CDR3 sequence is 14 residues long. Here the CDR3 DNA reads TGCAGTGCCCAATTTACAGGGCTTGTGTGGGAGCAGTACTTC. Its translation: CSAQFTGLVWEQYF.

This clonotype showed up many times. The chain couples TRBV4-3 to TRBJ1-2; 12 nucleotides align to TRBD1. Losses at the gene ends were 4 bases for V and 3 bases for J; bases not matched to a gene: 3. CDR1 and CDR2 (germline): LGHNA, YSLEER. There are 15 residues in the CDR3. CDR3 coding DNA: TGCGCCAGCAGCCTGGGACAGGGGGCTTACTATGGCTACACCTTC. The encoded protein is CASSLGQGAYYGYTF.

This clonotype has at least ten counts. This chain connects TRBV5-1 to TRBJ2-7; D may correspond to TRBD1 or TRBD2 (5 bases each). This CDR3 region has 15 residues. Germline V gene sequence: CDR1 SGHRS, CDR2 YFSETQ. Trimming left V 1 base short and J 2 bases short, with 13 bases between. The CDR3 reads CASSLFGTEAYEQYF. CDR3 bases: TGCGCCAGCAGCTTGTTCGGGACGGAGGCCTACGAGCAGTACTTC.

This clonotype was recorded many times. V gene TRBV20-1 combines with J gene TRBJ2-1; D ambiguous. Trimming stripped 0 bases from V and 8 bases from J, with 5 bases between. The CDR3 has 11 residues. CDR1 and CDR2 from the germline V gene are DFQATT and SNEGSKA (reference sequence). Here the CDR3 reads CSARDIDEQFF. The CDR3 DNA sequence: TGCAGTGCTAGAGACATCGATGAGCAGTTCTTC.

This clonotype was observed many times. The rearrangement links TRBV20-1 to TRBJ1-1; weak D call: TRBD1 (5 bases). V lost 3 bases to trimming and J lost 11 bases, with 19 bases between them. This CDR3 is 13 amino acids long. Germline CDR1 is DFQATT and CDR2 is SNEGSKA (reference sequence). The CDR3 here is CSASQPGVPVAFF. CDR3 nucleotide sequence: TGCAGTGCTAGTCAGCCGGGGGTCCCTGTTGCTTTCTTT.

With respect to this clonotype: One base away lies a much larger clone, so this may be a sequencing read error. V usage is TRBV12-3 or TRBV12-4 and J usage is TRBJ1-6; D is uncertain. This CDR3 spans 18 amino acids. The CDR3 coding sequence is TGTGTCAGCAGCCTAAAAAGTGCTACTAGCTCCTATAATTCACCCCTCCACTTT. It codes for CVSSLKSATSSYNSPLHF.

This clonotype rates as medium-sized. The chain combines TRBV10-3 with TRBJ1-5, with a possible D match to TRBD1 (5 bases). Germline V gene lookup returns CDR1 ENHRY and CDR2 SYGVKD. This CDR3 spans 17 amino acids. Trimming took off 4 bases at V and 2 bases at J, with 18 bases between the two ends. The CDR3 loop reads CAISGRPGLGGNQPQHF. The CDR3 nucleotides read TGTGCCATCAGTGGCCGCCCGGGACTGGGCGGCAATCAGCCCCAGCATTTT.

This clonotype was found many times. This sequence joins TRBV6-6 and TRBJ2-5, with D perhaps TRBD1 (5 bases). CDR3 length: 14 amino acids. Deletions cut 4 bases from V and 2 bases from J, with 11 bases between. CDR1 is MNHNY and CDR2 is SVGAGI in the germline V gene (reference sequence). The CDR3 bases are TGTGCCAGCAGTTTGACAGCTCTTCAAGAGACCCAGTACTTC. Translated, it gives CASSLTALQETQYF.

V is TRBV12-2 and J is TRBJ2-3; the table assigns TRBD1, which was not confirmed against the DNA. TRBV12-2 constitutes a pseudogene. This CDR3 has 17 residues. The CDR3 spells CASRLAGDSGKPDTQYF. For the CDR3, the DNA is TGTGCAAGTCGCTTAGCGGGGGACAGTGGGAAACCAGATACGCAGTATTTT.

The J gene is TRBJ1-2, the V gene TRBV29-1; TRBD1 aligns across 7 bases. This CDR3 has 12 residues. CDR1 is SQVTM and CDR2 is ANQGSEA in the germline V gene. V lost 6 bases, J lost 8 bases, and 9 bases stayed unmatched. The CDR3 bases are TGCAGCGTGTACAGGGGTACGATCGGCTACACCTTC. It is translated as CSVYRGTIGYTF. Based on the CDR3 plus reference TRBV29-1 and TRBJ1-2, the full variable domain is SAVISQKPSRDICQRGTSLTIQCQVDSQVTMMFWYRQQPGQSLTLIATANQGSEATYESGFVIDKFPISRPNLTFSTLTVSNMSPEDSSIYLCSVYRGTIGYTFGSGTRLTVV.

This clonotype was detected ten times or more. This chain connects TRBV5-1 to TRBJ1-1, with 11 bases aligning to TRBD1. The CDR3 length is 14 residues. CDR1 SGHRS and CDR2 YFSETQ come from the germline V gene. Germline trimming cut 6 bases from V and 4 bases from J; bases unmatched to any gene: 5. CDR3: CASTPGQGATEAFF. DNA of the CDR3: TGCGCCAGCACCCCTGGACAGGGGGCCACTGAAGCTTTCTTT.

This clonotype was counted ten times or more. The chain recombines TRBV12-3 or TRBV12-4 with TRBJ2-7; D may be TRBD1 (5 bases). The V end lost 2 bases, the J end lost 1 base, and 12 bases lay between the germline ends. This CDR3 region has 15 residues. The CDR3 bases are TGTGCCAGCAGTTTAAGGCTAGACAGTTCCTACGAGCAGTACTTC. Amino acid sequence: CASSLRLDSSYEQYF.